This TCR beta chain was profiled in a study of blood T cell repertoires in COVID-19. Whole-study context: Acute-phase and convalescent COVID-19 samples originated in the United States, Italy and Spain. T cells, B-cell-depleted T cells, or PBMCs supplied cDNA or gDNA.

The CDR3 runs to 19 residues. The germline V gene has CDR1 MNHNS and CDR2 SASEGT. Trimming cost V 5 bases and J 5 bases; bases outside gene matches: 15. Original handling: Amplification of reference gene primers was used by the study to estimate nucleated cell counts. Clones were read by immunoSEQ multiplex PCR, and TCRdb kept only the in-frame ones, dropping some. V, J and clone size derive from that table, while D and trimming were established from the DNA sequence. Here the sample spans 95,000 to 120,000 clones, approximately 70% being singletons. Sequenced sample: peripheral blood. This sequence originates from a woman in her 40s with acute or convalescent COVID-19. The chain links TRBV6-1 to TRBJ1-6; 10 bases line up with TRBD1. The CDR3 loop is CASSKGDRGSLGNNSPLHF. The CDR3 nucleotides are TGTGCCAGCAGTAAAGGGGACAGGGGATCGTTGGGTAATAATTCACCCCTCCACTTT.